The 30 T cell receptor beta chains below all came from one sample that was sequenced in a study of PD-1 blockade in classical Hodgkin lymphoma. TCRdb keeps only in-frame clones here, not all; method: immunoSEQ multiplex PCR. The profile shows about 30,000 clones, 65% to 85% of them singletons. Time point denoted: cycle 4 day 1 (C4D1), after six to seven weeks of nivolumab. Each patient's relapse followed autologous stem cell transplantation, and brentuximab vedotin exposure varied. The source was peripheral blood mononuclear cells (PBMCs), collected before the fourth cycle of nivolumab. Every receptor here comes from a human donor with classical Hodgkin lymphoma.

The chain recombines TRBV4-1 with TRBJ2-2; D is unclear. The V gene's germline CDR1 is MGHRA and CDR2 YSYEKL. This CDR3 comprises 16 residues. V was shortened by 2 bases and J by 1 base, with 11 bases between the two germline ends. The CDR3 is CASSQPGRKNTGELFF. The CDR3 coding sequence is TGCGCCAGCAGCCAACCCGGCAGGAAGAACACCGGGGAGCTGTTTTTT.

This chain links TRBV4-2 with TRBJ1-5, with D hard to call. The ends were cut back, 2 bases at V and 4 bases at J, with 12 bases in the middle. This CDR3 spans 15 amino acids. Looked up from germline, CDR1 is LGHNA and CDR2 is YNFKEQ. The CDR3: CASSQFRSWNQPQHF. Here the CDR3 DNA reads TGTGCCAGCAGCCAATTTAGGTCTTGGAATCAGCCCCAGCATTTT.

CDR3 protein: CASRLSPGVGKPQHF. As DNA, the CDR3 is TGTGCCAGCAGGCTCTCCCCAGGGGTCGGAAAGCCCCAGCATTTT. The chain recombines TRBV6-6 with TRBJ1-5; D may be TRBD1 (6 bases). The CDR3 sequence is 15 residues long. Germline V gene data show CDR1 as MNHNY and CDR2 as SVGAGI (reference sequence). Deletions cut 6 bases from V and 8 bases from J, with 20 bases between.

Written as DNA, the CDR3 is TGTGCCAGTACTCCAAGGGGACAGTCCAATCAGCCCCAGCATTTT. This codes for CASTPRGQSNQPQHF. The chain joins TRBV19 to TRBJ1-5; the match to TRBD1 covers 7 bases. From germline, CDR1 is LNHDA and CDR2 SQIVND (reference sequence). The CDR3 length is 15 residues. The junction had 9 bases not matched to a gene; V was cut back by 7 bases and J by 3 bases.

Here the CDR3 reads CASSSMPTYSLYGYTF. CDR3 bases: TGTGCCAGCAGCTCTATGCCGACCTACAGTCTCTATGGCTACACCTTC. This chain links TRBV5-5 with TRBJ1-2, with D unclear. V gave up 3 bases and J gave up 4 bases, with 19 bases separating them. Per the germline V gene, CDR1 is SGHKS and CDR2 is YYEKEE (reference sequence). The CDR3 contains 16 residues. The whole variable domain, remainder taken from reference TRBV5-5 and TRBJ1-2, is DAGVTQSPTHLIKTRGQQVTLRCSPISGHKSVSWYQQVLGQGPQFIFQYYEKEERGRGNFPDRFSARQFPNYSSELNVNALLLGDSALYLCASSSMPTYSLYGYTFGSGTRLTVV.

The CDR3 DNA reads TGCGCCAGCAGTCAATCATTACCCTTTGGGACAGTAGTCTCCTACAATGAGCAGTTCTTC. Protein product: CASSQSLPFGTVVSYNEQFF. The chain joins TRBV23-1 to TRBJ2-1; 7 bases align to TRBD1. TRBV23-1 belongs to the ORF category, with a function that is uncertain. CDR3 size: 20 residues. The trim removed 0 bases at V and 0 bases at J, leaving 14 bases unmatched.

The V call is TRBV19, the J call TRBJ2-5; 7 bases map to TRBD1. The CDR3 spans 15 residues. Germline V CDR1 and CDR2: LNHDA, SQIVND (reference sequence). V was pared by 1 base and J by 1 base, with 3 bases of the junction left unmatched. This chain's CDR3 is CASSIATGIQETQYF. CDR3 DNA: TGTGCCAGTAGTATAGCGACAGGGATCCAAGAGACCCAGTACTTC.

This clone was counted a few times. The chain has TRBV13 and TRBJ2-3; 9 bases match TRBD1. This CDR3 has 15 residues. V shed 4 bases, J shed 1 base, and the junction held 3 bases outside the gene matches. Germline values: CDR1 PRHDT, CDR2 FYEKMQ (reference sequence). CDR3 in DNA: TGTGCCAGCAGCTCAGGGGACAGGGGCACAGATACGCAGTATTTT. Encoded protein: CASSSGDRGTDTQYF.

The chain has TRBV28 and TRBJ1-5, with D maybe TRBD1 (5 bases). The germline CDR1 and CDR2 sequences are MDHEN and SYDVKM. CDR3 length: 14 amino acids. V was pared by 5 bases and J by 6 bases, with 14 bases between. DNA for the CDR3: TGTGCCAGCAGTATCACAAGGGGTAGTCAGCCCCAGCATTTT. Translating gives CASSITRGSQPQHF. The full variable domain, its missing parts supplied by reference TRBV28 and TRBJ1-5, is DVKVTQSSRYLVKRTGEKVFLECVQDMDHENMFWYRQDPGLGLRLIYFSYDVKMKEKGDIPEGYSVSREKKERFSLILESASTNQTSMYLCASSITRGSQPQHFGDGTRLSIL.

The V and J genes are TRBV7-3 and TRBJ2-1, with D uncertain. Per germline, CDR1 SGHTA and CDR2 FQGTGA. CDR3 length equals 13 residues. Trimming removed 3 bases from V and 2 bases from J, with 5 bases in between. As DNA, the CDR3 is TGTGCCAGCAGCTTCGGGCCCTACAATGAGCAGTTCTTC. It yields the protein CASSFGPYNEQFF.

This chain joins TRBV5-1 and TRBJ2-7; 9 bases are a match to TRBD1. V shed 2 bases, J shed 3 bases, and the junction held 6 bases outside the gene matches. Germline V gene data show CDR1 as SGHRS and CDR2 as YFSETQ. This CDR3 contains 15 residues. The CDR3 nucleotides read TGCGCCAGCAGCTTAATGGACAGGGGAGACTACGAGCAGTACTTC. Its protein product is CASSLMDRGDYEQYF.

V and J are TRBV5-1 and TRBJ2-5; possibly TRBD1 for D (5 bases). From germline, CDR1 is SGHRS and CDR2 YFSETQ. This CDR3 region has 13 residues. Trimming pared 4 bases from V and 4 bases from J, leaving 11 bases between. This CDR3 reads CASSPRDRETQYF. The CDR3 DNA reads as TGCGCCAGCAGCCCCAGGGATCGAGAGACCCAGTACTTC.

The chain is built from TRBV7-9 and TRBJ1-1; D might be TRBD1 (6 bases). Germline-derived CDR1 and CDR2 are SEHNR and FQNEAQ (reference sequence). Trimming left V 4 bases short and J 2 bases short, with 11 bases between. The CDR3 has 14 amino acids. CDR3 in DNA: TGTGCCAGCAGCTCTCGGGGGCAAAACACTGAAGCTTTCTTT. As protein: CASSSRGQNTEAFF.

The rearrangement links TRBV2 to TRBJ1-5; D ambiguous. Germline-derived CDR1 and CDR2 are SNHLY and FYNNEI. This CDR3 comprises 12 residues. The germline V and J ends were trimmed by 7 bases and 1 base, with 5 bases remaining between them. CDR3 DNA: TGTGCCAGCACCGACAGCAATCAGCCCCAGCATTTT. Translation: CASTDSNQPQHF.

The rearrangement uses TRBV7-6 and TRBJ2-5, with TRBD2 identical over 14 bases. The length of the CDR3 is 16 residues. Trimming took 6 bases from V and 5 from J; bases not matched to a gene: 8. Germline V gene data show CDR1 as SGHVS and CDR2 as FNYEAQ. The DNA of the CDR3 is TGTGCCAGCAGATTAAGACTAGCGGGGGGGCGGGAGACCCAGTACTTC. Its translation is CASRLRLAGGRETQYF.

The chain has TRBV14 and TRBJ2-1; TRBD2 aligns across 11 bases. Trimming at V came to 1 base and at J to 7 bases, leaving 3 bases not matched to a gene. Germline V lookup: CDR1 SGHDN, CDR2 FVKESK. This CDR3 spans 15 amino acids. CDR3 coding DNA: TGTGCCAGCAGCCAAGTAGCGGGAGGGCAAAATGAGCAGTTCTTC. Residues: CASSQVAGGQNEQFF.

This chain connects TRBV10-2 to TRBJ1-2; the match to TRBD1 covers 10 bases. The V gene's germline CDR1 is WSHSY and CDR2 SAAADI. The CDR3 contains 13 residues. With 5 bases clipped from V and 4 bases from J, the junction kept 1 base outside the gene matches. CDR3 bases: TGCGCCAGCAGTAGGGACAGGGGCTATGGCTACACCTTC. Its translation is CASSRDRGYGYTF.

The rearrangement uses TRBV6-6 and TRBJ2-7, with D hard to call. V gave up 7 bases and J gave up 5 bases, with 15 bases separating them. Germline CDR1 MNHNY, CDR2 SVGAGI (reference sequence). The CDR3 loop spans 13 amino acids. The CDR3 spells CASTPSGVHEQYV. Written as DNA, the CDR3 is TGTGCCAGCACTCCCTCTGGGGTTCACGAGCAGTACGTC.

The rearrangement uses TRBV11-3 and TRBJ2-7, with D uncertain. Germline V gene sequence: CDR1 SGHNT, CDR2 YENEEA. Trimming left V 2 bases short and J 3 bases short, with 5 bases between. The CDR3 runs 12 residues. The CDR3 nucleotides read TGTGCCAGCAGCTTATCCCTCTACGAGCAGTACTTC. Its protein product is CASSLSLYEQYF.

The rearrangement joins TRBV7-2 to TRBJ1-1; possibly TRBD1 for D (6 bases). Looked up from germline, CDR1 is SGHTA and CDR2 is FQGNSA. The CDR3 sequence is 15 residues long. V gave up 3 bases and J gave up 6 bases, with 17 bases separating them. The CDR3 spells CASSLRSDGQPEAFF. The CDR3 DNA reads as TGTGCCAGCAGCTTGAGAAGCGACGGACAGCCTGAAGCTTTCTTT. Complete variable domain (other parts from reference TRBV7-2 and TRBJ1-1): GAGVSQSPSNKVTEKGKDVELRCDPISGHTALYWYRQSLGQGLEFLIYFQGNSAPDKSGLPSDRFSAERTGGSVSTLTIQRTQQEDSAVYLCASSLRSDGQPEAFFGQGTRLTVV.

By share, this clone ranks as medium-sized. The J gene is TRBJ2-1, the V gene TRBV9, with D unresolved. Germline V gene data show CDR1 as SGDLS and CDR2 as YYNGEE. Trimming removed 1 base from V and 1 base from J, with 9 bases in between. The CDR3 sequence is 15 residues long. The CDR3 nucleotides are TGTGCCAGCAGCGTACGTTCGGTATCCTACAATGAGCAGTTCTTC. Encoded protein: CASSVRSVSYNEQFF. The variable domain in full, with the rest retrieved from reference TRBV9 and TRBJ2-1, is DSGVTQTPKHLITATGQRVTLRCSPRSGDLSVYWYQQSLDQGLQFLIQYYNGEERAKGNILERFSAQQFPDLHSELNLSSLELGDSALYFCASSVRSVSYNEQFFGPGTRLTVL.

This clone was found a few times. This rearrangement joins TRBV19 to TRBJ2-1; D may be TRBD2 (6 bases). Germline-derived CDR1 and CDR2 are LNHDA and SQIVND (reference sequence). There are 14 residues in the CDR3. V shed 5 bases and J shed 9 bases, with 17 bases lying between them. This chain's CDR3 is CASSAGTSGVEQFF. CDR3 coding DNA: TGTGCCAGTAGTGCCGGGACTTCGGGGGTTGAGCAGTTCTTC.

The chain is built from TRBV10-3 and TRBJ2-7; no definite D call. This CDR3 spans 11 amino acids. The V gene's germline CDR1 is ENHRY and CDR2 SYGVKD. V gave up 4 bases and J gave up 6 bases, with 7 bases separating them. The CDR3 loop is CAISVGGEQYF. As DNA, the CDR3 is TGTGCCATCAGTGTCGGTGGCGAGCAGTACTTC.

The chain recombines TRBV5-4 with TRBJ1-1; D is possibly TRBD1 (6 bases). V lost 3 bases, J lost 10 bases, and 16 bases lay in between. The CDR3 has 13 amino acids. The germline gives CDR1 SGHNT, CDR2 YYREEE (reference sequence). The CDR3 bases are TGTGCCAGCAGCTGGGTGGGGGGCGCGGGAGCTTTCTTT. This gives the protein CASSWVGGAGAFF.

The chain links TRBV5-1 to TRBJ1-4, with D tentatively TRBD1 (5 bases). Germline CDR1 is SGHRS and CDR2 is YFSETQ. The V gene lost 0 bases and the J gene lost 8 bases, with 14 bases spanning the gap. The CDR3 runs 15 residues. CDR3 amino acids: CASSLVGQGDEKLFF. The CDR3 DNA reads as TGCGCCAGCAGCTTGGTTGGGCAGGGAGACGAAAAACTGTTTTTT.

The J gene is TRBJ2-4, the V gene TRBV19; TRBD2 is a possible D gene (6 bases). V lost 1 base and J lost 1, with 11 bases in between. Germline V gene data show CDR1 as LNHDA and CDR2 as SQIVND (reference sequence). This CDR3 has 16 amino acids. In DNA, the CDR3 is TGTGCCAGTAGTATAGGGCGGGGTAGGGCCAAAAACATTCAGTACTTC. Translated, it gives CASSIGRGRAKNIQYF.

The chain couples TRBV15 to TRBJ2-3; D might be TRBD1 or TRBD2, each matching 5 bases. This CDR3 is built from 13 residues. Germline assignment: CDR1 LNHNV and CDR2 YYDKDF (reference sequence). Trimming removed 2 bases at V and 10 bases at J, with 13 bases between. Here the CDR3 DNA reads TGTGCCACCAGCAGACTGAGCCCGGGGCCGCAGTATTTT. This translates into CATSRLSPGPQYF. Filled out from reference TRBV15 and TRBJ2-3, the complete variable domain reads DAMVIQNPRYQVTQFGKPVTLSCSQTLNHNVMYWYQQKSSQAPKLLFHYYDKDFNNEADTPDNFQSRRPNTSFCFLDIRSPGLGDTAMYLCATSRLSPGPQYFGPGTRLTVL.

The CDR3 DNA reads as TGTGCCAGCAGCTTAGACGGGAGGGTCTCAGATACGCAGTATTTT. It encodes CASSLDGRVSDTQYF. V and J are TRBV11-1 and TRBJ2-3, with 8 bases fitting TRBD2. CDR3 length: 15 amino acids. Losses at the gene ends were 1 base for V and 4 bases for J; bases not matched to a gene: 4. Germline V gives CDR1 SGHAT, CDR2 FQDESV (reference sequence).

The chain carries TRBV4-2 and TRBJ1-2; the D gene is possibly TRBD1 (5 bases). Germline values: CDR1 LGHNA, CDR2 YNFKEQ. The CDR3 length is 13 residues. Trimming took off 3 bases at V and 8 bases at J, with 13 bases between the two ends. Written as DNA, the CDR3 is TGTGCCAGCAGCCAGGCGGGGCTGGCAGGCTACACCTTC. Translated: CASSQAGLAGYTF.

The gene calls are TRBV9 and TRBJ2-3; a weak D match, TRBD2 (5 bases). Germline loops: CDR1 SGDLS, CDR2 YYNGEE. The CDR3 is 15 amino acids. The V and J ends lost 3 bases and 3 bases respectively, with 14 bases between them. For the CDR3, the DNA is TGTGCCAGCAGCGCGGGCCCGTGGGAGACAGATACGCAGTATTTT. Translating gives CASSAGPWETDTQYF.